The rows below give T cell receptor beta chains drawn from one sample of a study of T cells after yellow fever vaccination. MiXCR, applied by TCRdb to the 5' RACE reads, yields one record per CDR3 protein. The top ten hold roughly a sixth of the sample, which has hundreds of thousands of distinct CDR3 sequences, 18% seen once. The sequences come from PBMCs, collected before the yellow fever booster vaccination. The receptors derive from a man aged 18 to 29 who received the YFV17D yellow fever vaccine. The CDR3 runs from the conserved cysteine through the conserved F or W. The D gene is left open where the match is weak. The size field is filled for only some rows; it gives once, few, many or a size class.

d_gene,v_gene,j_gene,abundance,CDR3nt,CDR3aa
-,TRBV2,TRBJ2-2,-,TGTGCCAGCAGTGACGGGCTAGATAACACCGGGGAGCTGTTTTTT,CASSDGLDNTGELFF
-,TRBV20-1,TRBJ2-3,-,TGCAGTGCTAGCATGACTGGCCGGGGGTTCGATACGCAGTATTTT,CSASMTGRGFDTQYF
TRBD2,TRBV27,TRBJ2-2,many,TGTGCCAGCAGTCCGGGACTAGTTGGAACCGGGGAGCTGTTTTTT,CASSPGLVGTGELFF
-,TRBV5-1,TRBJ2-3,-,TGCGCCAGCGATCCTGGGGCTCGCGGCACAGATACGCAGTATTTT,CASDPGARGTDTQYF
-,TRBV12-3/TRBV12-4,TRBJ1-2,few,TGTGCCAGCAGTAACCGACGGACGTTTAACTATGGCTACACCTTC,CASSNRRTFNYGYTF
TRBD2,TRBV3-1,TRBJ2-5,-,TGTGCCAGCAGCCGCCGCGGGGGGGAAGAGACCCAGTACTTC,CASSRRGGEETQYF
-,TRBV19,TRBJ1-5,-,TGTGCCAGTAGTAGGGGCACCGGGCAGCCCCAGCATTTT,CASSRGTGQPQHF
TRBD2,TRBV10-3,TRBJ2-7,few,TGTGCCATCAGTGAGACTAGCGGGCCAAACTACGAGCAGTACTTC,CAISETSGPNYEQYF
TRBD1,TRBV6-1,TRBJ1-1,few,TGTGCCAGCAGCCCCATTACCGGGACAGGGGACACTGAAGCTTTCTTT,CASSPITGTGDTEAFF
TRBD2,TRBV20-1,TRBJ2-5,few,TGCAGTCTCCCTGAAACGGGGGGTGTGAAGACCCAGTACTTC,CSLPETGGVKTQYF
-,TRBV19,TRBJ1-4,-,TGTGCCAGTAGTATGGTCGGCCTCAATGAAAAACTGTTTTTT,CASSMVGLNEKLFF
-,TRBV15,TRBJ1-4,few,TGTGCCACCAGCAGAGATCTGGGCCGGGGGGGTGAAAAACTGTTTTTT,CATSRDLGRGGEKLFF
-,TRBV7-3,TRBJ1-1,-,TGTGCCAGCAGCCAACAGGGCGTGAACACTGAAGCTTTCTTT,CASSQQGVNTEAFF
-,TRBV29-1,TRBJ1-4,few,TGCAGCGTTCGGGGCATTGGTAATGAAAAACTGTTTTTT,CSVRGIGNEKLFF
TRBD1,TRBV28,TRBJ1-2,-,TGTGCCAGCACCACAGGGGGATCGAATGGCTACACCTTC,CASTTGGSNGYTF
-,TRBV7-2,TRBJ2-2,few,TGTGCCAGCACCTACGGCGGGGCCGGGGAGCTGTTTTTT,CASTYGGAGELFF
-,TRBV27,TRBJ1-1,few,TGTGCCAGCAGTTTGGACAGCCCACTGAACACTGAAGCTTTCTTT,CASSLDSPLNTEAFF
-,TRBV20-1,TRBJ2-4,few,TGCAGTGCTAGAGATCATCAGAGCCTAGCCAAAAACATTCAGTACTTC,CSARDHQSLAKNIQYF
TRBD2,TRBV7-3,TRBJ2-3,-,TGTGCCAGCAGCCGGATGGGGGGGGATACGCAGTATTTT,CASSRMGGDTQYF
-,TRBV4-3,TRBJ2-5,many,TGCGCCAGCAGTCTGACTAGTCAAGAGACCCAGTACTTC,CASSLTSQETQYF
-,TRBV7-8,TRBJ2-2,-,TGTGCCAGCAGCTTAGGGTCCCAGGGAGGCACCGGGGAGCTGTTTTTT,CASSLGSQGGTGELFF
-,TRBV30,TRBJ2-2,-,TGTGCCTTACCGGGACCGACGAACACCGGGGAGCTGTTTTTT,CALPGPTNTGELFF
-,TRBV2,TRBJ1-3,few,TGTGCCAGCAGTGAACAGGGTTACTCTGGAAACACCATATATTTT,CASSEQGYSGNTIYF
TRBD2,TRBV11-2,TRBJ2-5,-,TGTGCCAGCAGCCCCCGGGTGGGAGGGGAGACCCAGTACTTC,CASSPRVGGETQYF
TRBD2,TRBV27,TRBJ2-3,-,TGTGCCAGCAAAGAGACTAGCTTGGGTACGCAGTATTTT,CASKETSLGTQYF
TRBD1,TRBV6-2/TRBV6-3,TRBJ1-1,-,TGTGCCAGCAGACTCCGGACAGGGAAGACTGAAGCTTTCTTT,CASRLRTGKTEAFF
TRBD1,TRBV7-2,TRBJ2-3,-,TGTGCCAGCAGCAGGGACAGGAGCACAGATACGCAGTATTTT,CASSRDRSTDTQYF
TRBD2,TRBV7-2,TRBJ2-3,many,TGTGCCAGCAGCTCCGTAAGGGGAGGGTATACGCAGTATTTT,CASSSVRGGYTQYF
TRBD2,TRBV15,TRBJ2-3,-,TGTGCCACCAGCAGAGAGGGATTCGGACTAGCGGGGGGGCACACAGATACGCAGTATTTT,CATSREGFGLAGGHTDTQYF
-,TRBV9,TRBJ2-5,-,TGTGCCAGCAGCGTGGCGGATCGAGCCCAAGAGACCCAGTACTTC,CASSVADRAQETQYF
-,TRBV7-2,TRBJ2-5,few,TGTGCCAGCAGCCTGCATACTAGGGGAGAGACCCAGTACTTC,CASSLHTRGETQYF
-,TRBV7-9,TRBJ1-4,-,TGTGCCAGCAGCACCTGGACAGTGGGCGAAAAACTGTTTTTT,CASSTWTVGEKLFF
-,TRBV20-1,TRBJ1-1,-,TGCAGTGCTAGAGATTGGACGGGAGGGGACACTGAAGCTTTCTTT,CSARDWTGGDTEAFF
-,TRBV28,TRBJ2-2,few,TGTGCCAGCAGTTCGTGGGGTTTCAACACCGGGGAGCTGTTTTTT,CASSSWGFNTGELFF
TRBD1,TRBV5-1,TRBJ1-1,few,TGCGCCAGCAGCTTGGCTGGGACAGCTGAAGCTTTCTTT,CASSLAGTAEAFF